What follows describes a single T cell receptor (beta chain). Its antigen is unidentified. The sample originates from a study of Graves' ophthalmopathy and Graves' hyperthyroidism. Broader study findings: Between ophthalmopathy and stable hyperthyroidism, a 13-signature model drew a separation with around 90% sensitivity and approximately 79% specificity.

The CDR3 length is 13 residues. Amplification of the TCR beta CDR3 regions used RNA transcripts (as template). A first-round RT-PCR used HTBI primers, followed by a second-round multiplex PCR. TCRdb redid the calling of the multiplex PCR reads with MiXCR, one entry per CDR3 protein. The data contain about 700,000 distinct CDR3 sequences, more than 40% of them singletons. The chain joins TRBV12-3 or TRBV12-4 to TRBJ1-2, with D uncertain. The TCR was taken from an adult man with Graves' ophthalmopathy. The sample taken for sequencing was peripheral blood. CDR3 coding DNA: TGTGCTAGTGGTCCCCGGACGCACGATGGCTACACCTTC. It encodes CASGPRTHDGYTF.